The next 3 T cell receptor beta chains were all read from a single sample in a study of blood T cell repertoires in COVID-19. The assay was immunoSEQ multiplex PCR, and TCRdb's table has in-frame clones only and misses some. This sample has about 210,000 clones, with about 90% found just once. The sequenced sample was peripheral blood. Receptors originate from a young man with acute or convalescent COVID-19.

V gene TRBV5-1 combines with J gene TRBJ2-1, with 8 bases lining up with TRBD2. Germline CDR1 reads SGHRS; CDR2 reads YFSETQ. V lost 7 bases and J lost 6; bases outside the gene matches: 9. The CDR3 covers 14 residues. CDR3 nucleotide sequence: TGCGCCAGCGTACTAGCGGTTGGGGCCAATGAGCAGTTCTTC. It codes for CASVLAVGANEQFF.

This clone was observed once. V is TRBV11-3 and J is TRBJ2-1, with TRBD2 matching 9 bases. The CDR3 covers 15 residues. The germline V gene encodes CDR1 SGHNT and CDR2 YENEEA. V lost 4 bases and J lost 5; bases outside the gene matches: 6. This CDR3 reads CASSSAGGVNNEQFF. In DNA form, the CDR3 reads TGTGCCAGCAGCTCGGCGGGAGGGGTGAACAATGAGCAGTTCTTC.

The chain is built from TRBV5-5 and TRBJ1-1; D is perhaps TRBD1 (6 bases). The germline CDR1 and CDR2 sequences are SGHKS and YYEKEE (reference sequence). The CDR3 is 15 residues long. V lost 6 bases, J lost 0 bases, and 15 bases lay in between. CDR3 residues: CASTLWTVMNTEAFF. The CDR3 DNA reads as TGTGCCAGCACCCTCTGGACAGTTATGAACACTGAAGCTTTCTTT.